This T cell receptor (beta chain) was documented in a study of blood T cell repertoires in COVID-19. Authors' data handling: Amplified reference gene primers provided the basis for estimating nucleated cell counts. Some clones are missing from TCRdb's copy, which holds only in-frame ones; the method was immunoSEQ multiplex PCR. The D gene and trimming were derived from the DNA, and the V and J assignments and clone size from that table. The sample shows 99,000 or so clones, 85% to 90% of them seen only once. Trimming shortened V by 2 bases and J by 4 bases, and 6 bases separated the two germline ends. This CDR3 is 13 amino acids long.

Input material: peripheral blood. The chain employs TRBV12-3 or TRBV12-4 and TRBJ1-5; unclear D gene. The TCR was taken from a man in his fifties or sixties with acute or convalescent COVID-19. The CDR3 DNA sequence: TGTGCCAGCAGTTTAAATCGGAATCAGCCCCAGCATTTT. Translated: CASSLNRNQPQHF.